One sample yielded the 5 T cell receptor beta chains listed below, sequenced in a study of shared clonotypes between healthy human individuals. CD8 cells regarded as naive lacked CD45RO, were positively chosen for CCR7, and omitted terminally differentiated effector memory CD45RA+ cells. TCRdb keeps only in-frame clones here, not all; method: immunoSEQ multiplex PCR. The data show about 590,000 clones, roughly 95% seen once. The sample comprised naive CD8+ T cells sorted from blood. Receptors originate from a woman in her twenties or thirties in good health.

J is TRBJ2-5 and V is TRBV28; D perhaps matches TRBD1 (6 bases). This CDR3 spans 14 amino acids. Germline V gene data show CDR1 as MDHEN and CDR2 as SYDVKM. The ends were cut back, 5 bases at V and 5 bases at J, with 15 bases in the middle. This CDR3 reads CASSIPQGRETQYF. As DNA, the CDR3 is TGTGCCAGCAGTATCCCACAGGGTAGGGAGACCCAGTACTTC.

J is TRBJ2-3 and V is TRBV5-6, with D tentatively TRBD1 (5 bases). The CDR3 consists of 12 residues. The germline V gene encodes CDR1 SGHDT and CDR2 YYEEEE. Trimming cost V 5 bases and J 14 bases, with 18 bases left between them. The CDR3, as DNA: TGTGCCAGCAGTATTAACAGGATGAGAGTGTATTTT. It yields the protein CASSINRMRVYF.

The chain carries TRBV11-2 and TRBJ1-2; possibly TRBD1 for D (6 bases). The CDR3 is 17 amino acids. The germline V gene has CDR1 SGHAT and CDR2 FQNNGV. V dropped 3 bases and J dropped 0 bases, with 17 bases sitting between them. This CDR3 is CASSFLARQDANYGYTF. The CDR3 bases are TGTGCCAGCAGCTTCCTAGCCCGACAGGACGCTAACTATGGCTACACCTTC.

The V call is TRBV5-6, the J call TRBJ2-7, with 7 positions matching TRBD1. This CDR3 comprises 16 residues. The trim removed 0 bases at V and 0 bases at J, leaving 6 bases unmatched. CDR1 is SGHDT and CDR2 is YYEEEE in the germline V gene. The DNA for the CDR3 is TGTGCCAGCAGCTTGGGGGGACAGTTAAGCTCCTACGAGCAGTACTTC. Translated, it gives CASSLGGQLSSYEQYF.

J is TRBJ2-2 and V is TRBV27; no clear D. The CDR3 is made up of 11 amino acids. Germline V gives CDR1 MNHEY, CDR2 SMNVEV (reference sequence). Trimming left V 7 bases short and J 6 bases short, with 6 bases between. CDR3 region: CASIWAGELFF. The CDR3 DNA reads as TGTGCCAGCATTTGGGCCGGGGAGCTGTTTTTT.